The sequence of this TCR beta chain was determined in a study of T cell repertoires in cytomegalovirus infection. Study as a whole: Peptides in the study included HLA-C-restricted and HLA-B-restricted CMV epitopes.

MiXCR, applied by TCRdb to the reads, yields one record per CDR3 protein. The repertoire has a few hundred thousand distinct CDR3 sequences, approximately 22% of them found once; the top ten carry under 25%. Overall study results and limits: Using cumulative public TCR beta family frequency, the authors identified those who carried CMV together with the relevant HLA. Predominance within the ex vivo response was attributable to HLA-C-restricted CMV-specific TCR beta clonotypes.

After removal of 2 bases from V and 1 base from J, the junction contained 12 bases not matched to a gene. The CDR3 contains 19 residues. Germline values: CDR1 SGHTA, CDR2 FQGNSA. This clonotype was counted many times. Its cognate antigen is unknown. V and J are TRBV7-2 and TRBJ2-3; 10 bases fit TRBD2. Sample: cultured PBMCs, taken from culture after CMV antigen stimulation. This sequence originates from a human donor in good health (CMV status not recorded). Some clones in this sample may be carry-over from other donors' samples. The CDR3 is CASSLSRSASGSRTDTQYF. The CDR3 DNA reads TGTGCCAGCAGCTTAAGTAGGTCGGCTAGCGGGAGCCGCACAGATACGCAGTATTTT.